The 20 T cell receptor beta chains reported below all come from one sample, sequenced in a study of regulatory T cells in long-lasting Graves disease. Specified time point: persistent/refractory GD, antithyroid drugs over 5 years with positive TRAb. Making the TCR library involved RNA that had been extracted from PBMCs. In building TCR beta libraries, iRepertoire HTBI primers were used together with Arm-PCR of CDR3 regions. MiXCR, applied by TCRdb to the multiplex PCR reads, yields one record per CDR3 protein. This sample has 400,000 or so distinct CDR3 sequences, with around 22% found just once. Sequenced here: peripheral blood mononuclear cells (PBMCs), sampled when the disease was refractory, from a patient treated with antithyroid drugs. Receptors originate from a female donor with Graves disease.

This clonotype was seen a few times. At one end the junction does not follow the germline gene, possibly because of a read error. The chain employs TRBV10-3 and TRBJ2-7, with D perhaps TRBD2 (6 bases). Germline CDR1 and CDR2: ENHRY and SYGVKD. The CDR3 extends over 16 amino acids. The DNA for the CDR3 is TGTGCCAGCAGTTATACCGGGACTGGGCCTCTCGTCGAGCAGTACTTC. Its translation is CASSYTGTGPLVEQYF.

This clonotype was seen ten or more times. The chain links TRBV28 to TRBJ1-2; 10 bases match TRBD1. The V segment lost 3 bases and the J segment 4 bases; nucleotides outside the gene matches: 5. The CDR3 spans 15 residues. The germline V gene encodes CDR1 MDHEN and CDR2 SYDVKM. The CDR3 reads CASSFRDRGTYGYTF. DNA of the CDR3: TGTGCCAGCAGTTTTCGGGACAGGGGTACCTATGGCTACACCTTC.

CDR3 DNA: TGTGCCAGCAGTGAAGTTCGACAGGCAGGGGAGCAGTACTTC. Protein sequence: CASSEVRQAGEQYF. The chain recombines TRBV6-1 with TRBJ2-7; TRBD1 might be the D (6 bases). Looked up from germline, CDR1 is MNHNS and CDR2 is SASEGT. This CDR3 has 14 residues. Trimming cost V 1 base and J 7 bases, with 14 bases left between them.

This clonotype was seen many times. The chain combines TRBV7-2 with TRBJ1-5; 8 nucleotides match TRBD1. Germline V gives CDR1 SGHTA, CDR2 FQGNSA. This CDR3 is 16 amino acids long. J was trimmed by 6 bases and V by 5 bases; bases with no gene match: 12. CDR3 in amino acids: CASSPRNRGFPQPQHF. CDR3 bases: TGTGCCAGCAGCCCTCGAAACAGGGGGTTCCCTCAGCCCCAGCATTTT.

This clonotype was seen at least ten times. The CDR3 DNA reads TGTGCCAGCAGTCCTACGGGGGCCGACACTGAAGCTTTCTTT. This codes for CASSPTGADTEAFF. This chain connects TRBV28 to TRBJ1-1, with TRBD1 as a possible D gene (6 bases). The CDR3 runs to 14 residues. Germline lookup yields CDR1 MDHEN and CDR2 SYDVKM. V was shortened by 5 bases and J by 3 bases, with 13 bases between the two germline ends.

This clonotype was recorded at least ten times. This chain links TRBV20-1 with TRBJ2-7; TRBD1 or TRBD2 may be the D gene (5 bases each). Trimming stripped 6 bases from V and 4 bases from J, with 22 bases between. Germline V CDR1 and CDR2: DFQATT, SNEGSKA (reference sequence). This CDR3 has 15 residues. The CDR3 bases are TGCAGTGCAAAAGGGAGCGCTCTAGAGGGGTACGAGCAGTACTTC. It translates to CSAKGSALEGYEQYF.

This clonotype has at least ten counts. The chain recombines TRBV2 with TRBJ1-5, with D possibly matching TRBD1 (6 bases). Per the germline V gene, CDR1 is SNHLY and CDR2 is FYNNEI. The CDR3 totals 13 residues. V was shortened by 8 bases and J by 4 bases, with 12 bases between the two germline ends. CDR3 residues: CASAGGPNQPQHF. CDR3 in DNA: TGTGCCAGCGCGGGGGGGCCAAATCAGCCCCAGCATTTT.

This clonotype was picked up many times. This chain links TRBV24-1 with TRBJ2-2; maybe TRBD2 (6 bases). Germline V CDR1 and CDR2: KGHDR, SFDVKD. Trimming stripped 9 bases from V and 5 bases from J, with 15 bases between. This CDR3 comprises 14 residues. The CDR3 spells CATLGEAGTGELFF. The DNA for the CDR3 is TGTGCCACCCTCGGGGAGGCGGGGACCGGGGAGCTGTTTTTT.

This clonotype was counted a few times. The CDR3 coding sequence is TGTGCCATCAGTGAGAGGGCTAGCGGAGAGACCCAGTACTTC. Its protein product is CAISERASGETQYF. The genes are TRBV10-3 and TRBJ2-5; 7 bases map to TRBD2. The CDR3 length is 14 residues. Per germline, CDR1 ENHRY and CDR2 SYGVKD. V shed 2 bases and J 4 bases; nucleotides not matched to a gene: 4.

V gene TRBV20-1 combines with J gene TRBJ2-7, with D unclear. This CDR3 region has 11 residues. Germline CDR1 and CDR2: DFQATT and SNEGSKA (reference sequence). The V end lost 3 bases, the J end lost 3 bases, and 6 bases lay between the germline ends. Here the CDR3 reads CSASVNYEQYF. The CDR3 DNA follows: TGCAGTGCTAGCGTAAACTACGAGCAGTACTTC.

Notes on this clonotype: A junction boundary mismatches the germline segment, possibly from a read error. The CDR3 loop reads CASSTGTLNAEAFF. DNA of the CDR3: TGTGCCAGTAGTACCGGGACACTGAACGCTGAAGCTTTCTTT. The rearrangement joins TRBV19 to TRBJ1-1, with D possibly TRBD1 on 6 matching bases. Germline V lookup: CDR1 LNHDA, CDR2 SQIVND (reference sequence). This CDR3 spans 14 amino acids.

This clonotype was counted only a few times. An end of the junction differs from the germline gene, which may be a read error. The chain uses TRBV2 and TRBJ1-3; D not certain. The CDR3 length is 12 residues. CDR1 is SNHLY and CDR2 is FYNNEI in the germline V gene. As DNA, the CDR3 is TGTGCCAGCATTGAAGTCGGAAACACCATATATTTT. Translation gives CASIEVGNTIYF.

This clonotype came up a few times. The chain recombines TRBV5-1 with TRBJ1-1; D is uncertain. V dropped 0 bases and J dropped 8 bases, with 14 bases sitting between them. CDR1 and CDR2 (germline): SGHRS, YFSETQ. The CDR3 covers 14 residues. DNA of the CDR3: TGCGCCAGCAGCTTGGAGAGTACTTTCGCGGAAGCTTTCTTT. Translation gives CASSLESTFAEAFF.

This clonotype has just a few counts. The chain recombines TRBV6-1 with TRBJ1-1, with D possibly being TRBD1 (5 bases). Germline loops: CDR1 MNHNS, CDR2 SASEGT. CDR3 length equals 15 residues. The V end was cut by 6 bases, the J end by 0 bases, with 14 bases between. CDR3 loop: CASSPRRGVNTEAFF. CDR3 in DNA: TGTGCCAGCAGCCCTCGTCGGGGGGTGAACACTGAAGCTTTCTTT.

This sequence joins TRBV12-3 or TRBV12-4 and TRBJ2-1; maybe TRBD1 (5 bases). The CDR3 runs 21 residues. The V and J ends lost 5 bases and 1 base respectively, with 30 bases between them. CDR3 sequence (DNA): TGTGCCAGCAGTGCAATGGGCGGCTCCACACACTCCAAGGGGTCCTACAATGAGCAGTTCTTC. Translated, it gives CASSAMGGSTHSKGSYNEQFF.

Many counts were recorded for this clonotype. The gene calls are TRBV6-2 or TRBV6-3 and TRBJ1-5, with D tentatively TRBD1 (6 bases). Germline V gene sequence: CDR1 MNHEY, CDR2 SVGEGT. CDR3 length: 13 residues. The germline V and J ends were trimmed by 8 bases and 10 bases, with 18 bases remaining between them. As DNA, the CDR3 is TGTGCCAGCGGATCCGGAGGGGGAGAACCCCAGCATTTT. Amino acids: CASGSGGGEPQHF.

About this clonotype itself: No conserved phenylalanine or tryptophan ends this CDR3, so it is likely a read error. V and J are TRBV6-1 and TRBJ1-1; 8 nucleotides agree with TRBD1. CDR3 length: 17 amino acids. CDR1 is MNHNS, CDR2 SASEGT, per germline. V trimming: 5 bases; J trimming: 4 bases; junction bases outside the gene matches: 15. The CDR3 loop reads CASSRKTGADRSTEAFS. DNA of the CDR3: TGTGCCAGCAGTCGTAAGACAGGGGCCGATAGGAGCACTGAAGCTTTCTCT.

The chain joins TRBV19 to TRBJ1-2, with 7 nucleotides matching TRBD1. The germline V gene has CDR1 LNHDA and CDR2 SQIVND (reference sequence). The CDR3 length is 16 residues. The ends lost 4 bases at V and 5 bases at J; junction bases unmatched: 13. DNA for the CDR3: TGTGCCAGTAGTACATTCTGGAGGGGGCAAGAGTATGGCTACACCTTC. Protein sequence: CASSTFWRGQEYGYTF.

J is TRBJ2-7 and V is TRBV13, with D unclear. The V end was cut by 4 bases, the J end by 4 bases, with 17 bases between. The CDR3 has 15 amino acids. Germline V gives CDR1 PRHDT, CDR2 FYEKMQ (reference sequence). For the CDR3, the DNA is TGTGCCAGCAGCTATGCCCGGAATGGCTATTACGAGCAGTACTTC. Its protein is CASSYARNGYYEQYF.

Here the CDR3 reads CASSSSGREGEQYF. CDR3 in DNA: TGTGCCAGCAGCTCCTCTGGGCGGGAGGGCGAGCAGTACTTC. The chain employs TRBV7-9 and TRBJ2-7; 9 nucleotides line up with TRBD2. The CDR3 covers 14 residues. Germline lookup yields CDR1 SEHNR and CDR2 FQNEAQ (reference sequence). Losses at the gene ends were 4 bases for V and 6 bases for J; bases not matched to a gene: 7.